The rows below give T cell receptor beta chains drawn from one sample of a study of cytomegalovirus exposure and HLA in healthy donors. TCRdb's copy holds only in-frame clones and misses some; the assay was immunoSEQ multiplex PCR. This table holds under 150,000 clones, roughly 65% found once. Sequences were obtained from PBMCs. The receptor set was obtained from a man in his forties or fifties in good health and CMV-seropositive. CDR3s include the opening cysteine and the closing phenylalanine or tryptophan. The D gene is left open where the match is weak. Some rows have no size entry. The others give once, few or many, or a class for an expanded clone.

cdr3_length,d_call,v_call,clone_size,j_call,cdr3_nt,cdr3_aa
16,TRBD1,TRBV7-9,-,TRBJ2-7,TGTGCCAGCAGCTTAGGGCCCGGGACAGAGTCGGACGAGCAGTACTTC,CASSLGPGTESDEQYF
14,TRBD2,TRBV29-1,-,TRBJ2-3,TGCAGCGTTTTCGGTGCGGGAGTATCAGATACGCAGTATTTT,CSVFGAGVSDTQYF
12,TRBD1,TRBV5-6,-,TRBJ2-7,TGTGCCAGCAGACAGGGGGCGGGTGAGCAGTACTTC,CASRQGAGEQYF
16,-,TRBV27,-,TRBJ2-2,TGTGCCAGCAGTAAACTCAATTACTCGAACACCGGGGAGCTGTTTTTT,CASSKLNYSNTGELFF
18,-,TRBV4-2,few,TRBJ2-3,TGTGCCAGCAGCCAAGATCCGGGACAATACCTCTCCACAGATACGCAGTATTTT,CASSQDPGQYLSTDTQYF
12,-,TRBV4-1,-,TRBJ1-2,TGCGCCAGCAGCCAATACAGCTATGGCTACACCTTC,CASSQYSYGYTF
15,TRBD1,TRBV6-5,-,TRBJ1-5,TGTGCCAGCAGTTACAGTACAGGGGCTGATCAGCCCCAGCATTTT,CASSYSTGADQPQHF
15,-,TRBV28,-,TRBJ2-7,TGTGCCAGCAGTTTAACTCCATCGCTAGCGTCTGGGCAGTACTTC,CASSLTPSLASGQYF
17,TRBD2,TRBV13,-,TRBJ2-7,TGTGCCAGCAGCTTGAGGACTAGCGGGATTGCGTCCTACGAGCAGTACTTC,CASSLRTSGIASYEQYF
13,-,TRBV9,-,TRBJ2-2,TGTGCCAGCAGCTTCTCAGGGCTCGGGGAGCTGTTTTTT,CASSFSGLGELFF
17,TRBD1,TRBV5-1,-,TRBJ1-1,TGCGCCAGCAGCTTGGGGGCGGTCAGGACAGGGCGGACTGAAGCTTTCTTT,CASSLGAVRTGRTEAFF
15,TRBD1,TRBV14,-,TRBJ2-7,TGTGCCAGCAGCCGTCGGACAGGGGCCGGAGGGGAGCAGTACTTC,CASSRRTGAGGEQYF
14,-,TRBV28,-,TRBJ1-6,TGTGCCAGCAGCGGGTTATTGGGTTATTCACCCCTCCACTTT,CASSGLLGYSPLHF
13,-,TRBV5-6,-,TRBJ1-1,TGTGCCAGCAGCTTGTGGGTCGGGGCTGAAGCTTTCTTT,CASSLWVGAEAFF
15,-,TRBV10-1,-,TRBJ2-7,TGCGCCAGCCTCCGAAAAATGTCCGCTACCTACGAGCAGTACTTC,CASLRKMSATYEQYF
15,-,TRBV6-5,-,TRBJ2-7,TGTGCCAGCAGTTACTCGGACACCCTAAGCTACGAGCAGTACTTC,CASSYSDTLSYEQYF
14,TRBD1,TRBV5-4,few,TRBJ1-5,TGTGCCAGCAGCCGGGGACAGGGCAATCAGCCCCAGCATTTT,CASSRGQGNQPQHF
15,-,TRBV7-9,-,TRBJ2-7,TGTGCCAGCAGCTTAGTTGTGGGAGTACCCTACGAGCAGTACTTC,CASSLVVGVPYEQYF
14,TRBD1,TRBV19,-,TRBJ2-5,TGTGCCAGTAGTAGCGGACAGGGGGGGGAGACCCAGTACTTC,CASSSGQGGETQYF
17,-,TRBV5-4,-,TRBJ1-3,TGTGCCAGCAGCCCGCTTTGGGGCGAGCTCTCTGGAAACACCATATATTTT,CASSPLWGELSGNTIYF
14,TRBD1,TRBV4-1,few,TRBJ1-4,TGCGCCACCGCCTCACAGGGGGCAGGGGAAAAACTGTTTTTT,CATASQGAGEKLFF
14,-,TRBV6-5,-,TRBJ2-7,TGTGCCAGCATTCCAAGGGGGTACTCCTACGAGCAGTACTTC,CASIPRGYSYEQYF
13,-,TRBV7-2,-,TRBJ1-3,TGTGCCAGCAGCTTAGGGGCTGAAAACACCATATATTTT,CASSLGAENTIYF
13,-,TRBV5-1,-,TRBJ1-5,TGCGCCAGCAGCCGGGACAACAATCAGCCCCAGCATTTT,CASSRDNNQPQHF
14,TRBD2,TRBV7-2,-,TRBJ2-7,TGTGCCAGCAGCCGGGGGCCGCGGGGGGAGGAGCAGTACTTC,CASSRGPRGEEQYF
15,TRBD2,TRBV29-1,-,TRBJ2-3,TGCAGCGGCGAAAGCGGTAGCGGGGGCACAGATACGCAGTATTTT,CSGESGSGGTDTQYF
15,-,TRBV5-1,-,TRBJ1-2,TGCGCCAGCAGCTTGGGAGGTGACAGTAGCTATGGCTACACCTTC,CASSLGGDSSYGYTF
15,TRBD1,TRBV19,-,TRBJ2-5,TGTGCCAGTAGTATAGGGGACAGGGTTGGGGAGACCCAGTACTTC,CASSIGDRVGETQYF
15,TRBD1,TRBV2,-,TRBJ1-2,TGTGCCAGCAGTGGGTATGGGGACAGTCTCTATGGCTACACCTTC,CASSGYGDSLYGYTF